This TCR beta chain comes out of a study of OX40 agonist ivuxolimab in advanced cancers. The overall study: The mean age was approximately 60 years, ranging from about 23 to 79, with around four fifths of participants male. Study-level results: On average, a greater number of expanded clones characterised CD8+ T cells relative to CD4+.

Comments on this clone: Antigen unknown.

CDR1 and CDR2 (germline): SGDLS, YYNGEE. The V segment lost 2 bases and the J segment 4 bases; nucleotides outside the gene matches: 6. The CDR3 consists of 16 residues. Patients with autoimmune history or systemic immunosuppression were excluded. Libraries were prepared by immunoSEQ multiplex PCR; TCRdb keeps only in-frame clonotypes and omits some of them. Of 38,000 or so clones in the sample, 70% to 90% were seen once. The sample in question was CD4+ or CD8+ T cells sorted from blood, obtained in a trial of the OX40 agonist ivuxolimab. The chain couples TRBV9 to TRBJ2-3, with TRBD2 matching over 11 bases. The receptor comes from an adult with an advanced solid tumor such as melanoma, head and neck, liver or kidney cancer. The CDR3 loop reads CASSVTLAGVADTQYF. The CDR3 DNA follows: TGTGCCAGCAGCGTGACACTAGCGGGGGTGGCAGATACGCAGTATTTT.